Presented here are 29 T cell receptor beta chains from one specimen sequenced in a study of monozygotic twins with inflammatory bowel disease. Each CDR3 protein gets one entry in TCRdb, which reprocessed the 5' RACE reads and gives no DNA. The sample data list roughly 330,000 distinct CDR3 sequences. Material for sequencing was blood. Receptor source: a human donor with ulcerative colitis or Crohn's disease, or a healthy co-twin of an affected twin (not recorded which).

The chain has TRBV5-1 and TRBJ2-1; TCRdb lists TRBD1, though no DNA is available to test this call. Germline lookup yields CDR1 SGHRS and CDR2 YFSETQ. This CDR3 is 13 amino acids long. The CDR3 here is CASSLQGAEEQFF.

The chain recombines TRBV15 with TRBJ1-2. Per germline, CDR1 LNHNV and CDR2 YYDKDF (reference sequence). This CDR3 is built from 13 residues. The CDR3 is CATSREGLGGYTF.

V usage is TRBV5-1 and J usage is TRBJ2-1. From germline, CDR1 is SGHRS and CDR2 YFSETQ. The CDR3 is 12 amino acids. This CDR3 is CASSLDNYEQFF.

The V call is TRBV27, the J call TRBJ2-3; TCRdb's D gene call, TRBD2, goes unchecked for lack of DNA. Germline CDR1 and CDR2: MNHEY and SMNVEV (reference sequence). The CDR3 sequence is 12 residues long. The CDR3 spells CASSQTLDTQYF.

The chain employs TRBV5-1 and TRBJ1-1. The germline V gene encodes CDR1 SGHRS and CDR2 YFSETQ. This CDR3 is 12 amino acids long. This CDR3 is CASRHWNTEAFF.

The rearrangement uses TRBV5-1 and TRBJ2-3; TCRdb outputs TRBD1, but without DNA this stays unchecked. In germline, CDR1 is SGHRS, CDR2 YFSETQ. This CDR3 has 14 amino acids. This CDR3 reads CASSSGGGRLTQYF.

The CDR3 sequence is CASSLYRGGVDTQYF. The genes are TRBV7-2 and TRBJ2-3; TCRdb designates TRBD1, a call that cannot be tested without DNA. This CDR3 spans 15 amino acids. Germline V gene data show CDR1 as SGHTA and CDR2 as FQGNSA.

CDR3 residues: CASSQQGNLGNQPQHF. The V and J genes are TRBV6-1 and TRBJ1-5; TCRdb names TRBD1, which stays unverified in the absence of DNA. The germline CDR1 and CDR2 sequences are MNHNS and SASEGT. This CDR3 has 16 residues.

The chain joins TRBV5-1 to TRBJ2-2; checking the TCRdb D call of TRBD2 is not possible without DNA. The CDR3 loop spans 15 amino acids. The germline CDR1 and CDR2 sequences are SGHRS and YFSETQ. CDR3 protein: CASSIVTSGTGELFF.

The CDR3 loop reads CASSPHLTDTQYF. V and J are TRBV7-8 and TRBJ2-3. The germline gives CDR1 SGHVS, CDR2 FQNEAQ. This CDR3 spans 13 amino acids.

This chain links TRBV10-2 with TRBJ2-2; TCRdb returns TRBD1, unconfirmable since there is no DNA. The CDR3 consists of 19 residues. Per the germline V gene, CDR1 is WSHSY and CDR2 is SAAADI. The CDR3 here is CASNNRGRSSKVSTGELFF.

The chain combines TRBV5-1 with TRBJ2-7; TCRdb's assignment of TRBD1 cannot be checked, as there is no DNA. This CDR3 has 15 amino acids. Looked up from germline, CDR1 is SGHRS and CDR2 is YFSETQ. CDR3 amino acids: CASSSTPDSSNEQYF.

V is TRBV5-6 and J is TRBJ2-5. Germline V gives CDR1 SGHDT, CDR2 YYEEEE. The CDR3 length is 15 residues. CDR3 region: CASSLRTTYQETQYF.

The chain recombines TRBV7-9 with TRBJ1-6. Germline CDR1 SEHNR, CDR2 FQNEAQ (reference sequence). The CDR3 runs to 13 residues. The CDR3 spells CASSLLADSPLHF.

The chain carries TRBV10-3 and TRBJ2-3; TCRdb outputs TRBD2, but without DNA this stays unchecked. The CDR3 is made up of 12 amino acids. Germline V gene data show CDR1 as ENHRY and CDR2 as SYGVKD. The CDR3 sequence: CAISTDGGTQYF.

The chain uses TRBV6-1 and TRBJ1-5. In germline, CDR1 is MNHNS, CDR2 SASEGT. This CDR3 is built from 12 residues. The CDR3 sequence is CASSPESPPQHF.

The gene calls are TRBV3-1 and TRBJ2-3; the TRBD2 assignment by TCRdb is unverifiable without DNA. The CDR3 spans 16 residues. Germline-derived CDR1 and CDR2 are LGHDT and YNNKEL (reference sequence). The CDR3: CASSPPSGINTDTQYF.

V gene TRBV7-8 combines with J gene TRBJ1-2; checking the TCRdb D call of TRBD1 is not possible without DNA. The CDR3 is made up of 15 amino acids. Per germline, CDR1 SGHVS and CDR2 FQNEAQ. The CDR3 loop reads CASSSHGTVNYGYTF. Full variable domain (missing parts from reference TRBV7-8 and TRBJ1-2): GAGVSQSPRYKVAKRGQDVALRCDPISGHVSLFWYQQALGQGPEFLTYFQNEAQLDKSGLPSDRFFAERPEGSVSTLKIQRTQQEDSAVYLCASSSHGTVNYGYTFGSGTRLTVV.

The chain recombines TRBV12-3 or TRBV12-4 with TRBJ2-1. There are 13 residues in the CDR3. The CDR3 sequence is CASSNRSYNEQFF.

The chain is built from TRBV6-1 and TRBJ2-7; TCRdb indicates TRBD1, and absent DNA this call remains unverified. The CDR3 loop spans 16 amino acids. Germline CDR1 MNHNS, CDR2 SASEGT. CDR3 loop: CASRIEPGQGAYEQYF.

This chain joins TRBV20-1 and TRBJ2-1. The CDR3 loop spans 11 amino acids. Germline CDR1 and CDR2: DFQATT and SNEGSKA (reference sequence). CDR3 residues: CQSSRNNEQFF.

The CDR3: CASSSGSSQSPREFF. V gene TRBV5-1 combines with J gene TRBJ2-1; TCRdb's D gene call, TRBD2, goes unchecked for lack of DNA. The CDR3 extends over 15 amino acids. In germline, CDR1 is SGHRS, CDR2 YFSETQ.

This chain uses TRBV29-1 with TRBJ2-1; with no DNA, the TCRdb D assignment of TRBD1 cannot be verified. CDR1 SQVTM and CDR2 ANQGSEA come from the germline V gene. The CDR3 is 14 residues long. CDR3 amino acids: CSVRAASSYNEQFF.

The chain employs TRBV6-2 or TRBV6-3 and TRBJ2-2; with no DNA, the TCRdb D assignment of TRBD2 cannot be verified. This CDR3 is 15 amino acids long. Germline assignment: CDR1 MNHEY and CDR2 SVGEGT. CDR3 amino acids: CAIRGREVTTGELFF.

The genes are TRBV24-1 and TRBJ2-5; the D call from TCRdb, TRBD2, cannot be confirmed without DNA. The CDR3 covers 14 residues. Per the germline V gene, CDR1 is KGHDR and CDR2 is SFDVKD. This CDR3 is CATSGGPIPETQYF.

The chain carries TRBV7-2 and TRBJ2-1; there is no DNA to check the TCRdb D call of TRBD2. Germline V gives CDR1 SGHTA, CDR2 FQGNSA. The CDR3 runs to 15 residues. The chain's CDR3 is CASRQTSGGYNEQFF. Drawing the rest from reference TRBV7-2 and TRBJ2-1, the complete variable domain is GAGVSQSPSNKVTEKGKDVELRCDPISGHTALYWYRQSLGQGLEFLIYFQGNSAPDKSGLPSDRFSAERTGGSVSTLTIQRTQQEDSAVYLCASRQTSGGYNEQFFGPGTRLTVL.

The CDR3 region is CSARDDRVEAFF. The chain carries TRBV20-1 and TRBJ1-1. In germline, CDR1 is DFQATT, CDR2 SNEGSKA (reference sequence). The CDR3 has 12 residues.

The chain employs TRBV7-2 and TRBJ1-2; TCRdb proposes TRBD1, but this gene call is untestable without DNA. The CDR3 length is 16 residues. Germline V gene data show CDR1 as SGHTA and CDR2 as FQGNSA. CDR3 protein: CASSLGPVETLYGYTF.

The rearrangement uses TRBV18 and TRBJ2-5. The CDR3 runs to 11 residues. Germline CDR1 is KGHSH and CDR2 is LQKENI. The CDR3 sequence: CASSQQETQYF.